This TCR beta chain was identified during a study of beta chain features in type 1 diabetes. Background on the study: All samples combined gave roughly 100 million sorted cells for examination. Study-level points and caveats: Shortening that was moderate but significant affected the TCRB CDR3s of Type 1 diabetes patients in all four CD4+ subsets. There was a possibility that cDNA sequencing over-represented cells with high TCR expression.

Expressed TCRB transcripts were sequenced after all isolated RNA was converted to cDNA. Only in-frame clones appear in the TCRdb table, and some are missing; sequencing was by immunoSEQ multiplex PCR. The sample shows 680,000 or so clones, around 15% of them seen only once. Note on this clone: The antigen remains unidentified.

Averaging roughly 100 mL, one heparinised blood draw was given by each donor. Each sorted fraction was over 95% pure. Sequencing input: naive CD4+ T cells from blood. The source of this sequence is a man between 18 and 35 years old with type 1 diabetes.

The CDR3 spells CASPPNTGTDTQYF. The CDR3 DNA sequence: TGTGCCAGCCCCCCTAACACGGGGACAGATACGCAGTATTTT. This chain connects TRBV6-1 to TRBJ2-3; a weak D match, TRBD2 (5 bases). The length of the CDR3 is 14 residues. Germline CDR1 MNHNS, CDR2 SASEGT. V lost 8 bases to trimming and J lost 3 bases, with 15 bases between them.